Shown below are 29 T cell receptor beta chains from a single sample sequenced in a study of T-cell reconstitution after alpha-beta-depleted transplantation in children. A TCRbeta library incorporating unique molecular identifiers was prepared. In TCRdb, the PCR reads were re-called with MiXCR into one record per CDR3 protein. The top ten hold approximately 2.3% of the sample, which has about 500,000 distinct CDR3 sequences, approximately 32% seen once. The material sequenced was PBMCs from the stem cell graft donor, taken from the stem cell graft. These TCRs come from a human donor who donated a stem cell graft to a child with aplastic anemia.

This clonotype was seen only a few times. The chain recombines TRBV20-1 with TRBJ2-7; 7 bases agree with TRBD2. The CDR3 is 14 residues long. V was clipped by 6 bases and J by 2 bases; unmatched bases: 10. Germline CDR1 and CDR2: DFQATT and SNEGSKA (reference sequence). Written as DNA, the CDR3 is TGCAGTGCCCCGCGGGAGCGGGCGACCTACGAGCAGTACTTC. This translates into CSAPRERATYEQYF.

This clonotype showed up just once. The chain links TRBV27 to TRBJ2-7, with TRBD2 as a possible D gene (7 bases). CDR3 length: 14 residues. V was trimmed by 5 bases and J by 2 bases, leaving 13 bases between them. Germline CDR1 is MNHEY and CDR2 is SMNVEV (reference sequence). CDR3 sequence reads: CASSPHGGPYEQYV. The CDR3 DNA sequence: TGTGCCAGCAGTCCCCACGGGGGGCCCTACGAGCAGTACGTC.

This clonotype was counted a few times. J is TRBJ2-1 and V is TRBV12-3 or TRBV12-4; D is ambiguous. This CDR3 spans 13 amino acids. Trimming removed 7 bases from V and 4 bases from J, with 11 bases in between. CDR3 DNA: TGTGCCAGCACCCTGACTGCTTACAATGAGCAGTTCTTC. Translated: CASTLTAYNEQFF.

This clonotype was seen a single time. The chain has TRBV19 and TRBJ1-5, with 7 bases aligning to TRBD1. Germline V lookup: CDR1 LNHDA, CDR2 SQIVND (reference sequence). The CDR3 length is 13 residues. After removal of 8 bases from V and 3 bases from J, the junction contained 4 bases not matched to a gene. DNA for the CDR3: TGTGCCAGTGGAGACAGGGCCAATCAGCCCCAGCATTTT. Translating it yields CASGDRANQPQHF.

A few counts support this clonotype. DNA of the CDR3: TGTGCCAGCAGTTTATCCTCTCGCCAGCCCCAGCATTTT. Translation gives CASSLSSRQPQHF. The chain is built from TRBV27 and TRBJ1-5; D remains ambiguous. This CDR3 has 13 residues. Trimming took off 0 bases at V and 7 bases at J, with 7 bases between the two ends. Per the germline V gene, CDR1 is MNHEY and CDR2 is SMNVEV (reference sequence).

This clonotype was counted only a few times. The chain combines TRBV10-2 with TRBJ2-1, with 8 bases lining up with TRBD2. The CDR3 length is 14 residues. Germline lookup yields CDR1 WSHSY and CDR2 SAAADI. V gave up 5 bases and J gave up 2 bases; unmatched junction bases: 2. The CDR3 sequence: CASSTSGPYNEQFF. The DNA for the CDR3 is TGCGCCAGCAGTACTAGCGGACCCTACAATGAGCAGTTCTTC.

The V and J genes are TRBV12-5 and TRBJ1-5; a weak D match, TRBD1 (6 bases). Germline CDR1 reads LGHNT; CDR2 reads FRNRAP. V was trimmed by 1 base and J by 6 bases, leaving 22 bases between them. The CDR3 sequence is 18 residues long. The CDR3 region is CASGLGDLRTVWSQPQHF. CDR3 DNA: TGTGCTAGTGGTTTGGGGGACCTGAGGACAGTGTGGAGTCAGCCCCAGCATTTT. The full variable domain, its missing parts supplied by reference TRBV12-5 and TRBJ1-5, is DARVTQTPRHKVTEMGQEVTMRCQPILGHNTVFWYRQTMMQGLELLAYFRNRAPLDDSGMPKDRFSAEMPDATLATLKIQPSEPRDSAVYFCASGLGDLRTVWSQPQHFGDGTRLSIL.

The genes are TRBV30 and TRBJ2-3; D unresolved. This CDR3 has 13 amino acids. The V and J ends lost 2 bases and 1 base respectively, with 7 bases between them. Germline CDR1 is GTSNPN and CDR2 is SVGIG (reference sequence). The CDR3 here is CAWSPGRTDTQYF. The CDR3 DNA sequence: TGTGCCTGGAGTCCTGGCCGCACAGATACGCAGTATTTT.

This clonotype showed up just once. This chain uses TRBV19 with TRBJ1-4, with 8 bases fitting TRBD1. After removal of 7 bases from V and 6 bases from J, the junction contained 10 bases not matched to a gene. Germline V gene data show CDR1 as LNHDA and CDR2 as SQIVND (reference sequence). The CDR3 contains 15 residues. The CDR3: CASTDGSTGDEKLFF. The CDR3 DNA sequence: TGTGCCAGTACCGACGGATCGACAGGGGATGAAAAACTGTTTTTT.

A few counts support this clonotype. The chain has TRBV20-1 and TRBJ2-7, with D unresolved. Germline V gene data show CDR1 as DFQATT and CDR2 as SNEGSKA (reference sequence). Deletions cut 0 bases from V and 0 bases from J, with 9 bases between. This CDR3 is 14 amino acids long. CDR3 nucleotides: TGCAGTGCTAGAGATCCTCAAAACTCCTACGAGCAGTACGTC. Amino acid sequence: CSARDPQNSYEQYV.

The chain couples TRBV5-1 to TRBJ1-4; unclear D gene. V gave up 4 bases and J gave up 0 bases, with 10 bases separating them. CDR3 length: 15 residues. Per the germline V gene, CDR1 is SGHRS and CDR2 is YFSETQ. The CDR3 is CASSRQSSTNEKLFF. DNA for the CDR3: TGCGCCAGCAGCCGTCAGAGTTCAACTAATGAAAAACTGTTTTTT.

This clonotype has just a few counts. CDR3 protein: CSARDYTGELFF. The DNA of the CDR3 is TGCAGTGCTAGGGACTATACCGGGGAGCTGTTTTTT. V gene TRBV20-1 combines with J gene TRBJ2-2, with D maybe TRBD2 (6 bases). The CDR3 has 12 residues. Trimming removed 3 bases at V and 5 bases at J, with 7 bases between. Germline assignment: CDR1 DFQATT and CDR2 SNEGSKA (reference sequence).

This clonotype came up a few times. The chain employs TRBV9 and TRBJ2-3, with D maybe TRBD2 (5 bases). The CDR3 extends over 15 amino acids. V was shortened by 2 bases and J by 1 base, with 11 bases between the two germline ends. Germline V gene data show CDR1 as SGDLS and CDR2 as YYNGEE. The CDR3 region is CASSVLDSRTDTQYF. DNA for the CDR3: TGTGCCAGCAGCGTTCTGGACTCTCGCACAGATACGCAGTATTTT.

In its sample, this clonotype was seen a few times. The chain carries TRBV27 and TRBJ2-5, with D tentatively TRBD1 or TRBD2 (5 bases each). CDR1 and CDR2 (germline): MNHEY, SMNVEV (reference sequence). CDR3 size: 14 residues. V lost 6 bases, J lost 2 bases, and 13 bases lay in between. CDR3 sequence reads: CASRGELEQETQYF. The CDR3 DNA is TGTGCCAGCAGAGGGGAGCTTGAGCAAGAGACCCAGTACTTC.

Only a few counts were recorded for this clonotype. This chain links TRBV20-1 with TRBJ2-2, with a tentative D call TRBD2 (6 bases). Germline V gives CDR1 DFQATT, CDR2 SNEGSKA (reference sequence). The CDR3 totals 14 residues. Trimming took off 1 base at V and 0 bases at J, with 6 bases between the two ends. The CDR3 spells CSARAGANTGELFF. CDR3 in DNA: TGCAGTGCTAGAGCGGGAGCGAACACCGGGGAGCTGTTTTTT.

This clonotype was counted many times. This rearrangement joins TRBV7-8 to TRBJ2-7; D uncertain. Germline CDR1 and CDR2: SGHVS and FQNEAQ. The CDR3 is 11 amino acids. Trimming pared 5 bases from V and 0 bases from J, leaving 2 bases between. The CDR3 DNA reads TGTGCCAGCAGCCACTCCTACGAGCAGTACTTC. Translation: CASSHSYEQYF.

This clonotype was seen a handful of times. CDR3 amino acids: CASSRTAGGYGYTF. DNA of the CDR3: TGTGCCAGCAGTAGGACAGCAGGGGGCTATGGCTACACCTTC. The chain has TRBV12-3 or TRBV12-4 and TRBJ1-2; 7 positions agree with TRBD1. V gave up 5 bases and J gave up 4 bases; unmatched junction bases: 7. The CDR3 sequence is 14 residues long.

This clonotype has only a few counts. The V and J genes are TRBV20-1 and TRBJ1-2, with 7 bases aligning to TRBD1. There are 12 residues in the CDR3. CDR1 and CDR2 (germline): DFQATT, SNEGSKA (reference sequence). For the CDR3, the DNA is TGCAGAGCCGCCGGGACAGTTTATGGCTACACCTTC. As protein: CRAAGTVYGYTF.

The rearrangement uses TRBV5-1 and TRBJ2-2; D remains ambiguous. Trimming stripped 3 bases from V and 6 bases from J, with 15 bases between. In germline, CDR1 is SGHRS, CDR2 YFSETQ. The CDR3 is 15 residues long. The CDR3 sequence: CASSSGPARAGELFF. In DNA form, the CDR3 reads TGCGCCAGCAGCTCTGGGCCAGCAAGGGCCGGGGAGCTGTTTTTT.

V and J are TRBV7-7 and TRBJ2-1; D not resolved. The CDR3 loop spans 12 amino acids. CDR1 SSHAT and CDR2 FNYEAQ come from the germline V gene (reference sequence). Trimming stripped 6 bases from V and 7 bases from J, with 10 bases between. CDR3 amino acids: CASSRLGNEQFF. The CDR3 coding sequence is TGTGCCAGCAGTCGCCTAGGGAATGAGCAGTTCTTC.

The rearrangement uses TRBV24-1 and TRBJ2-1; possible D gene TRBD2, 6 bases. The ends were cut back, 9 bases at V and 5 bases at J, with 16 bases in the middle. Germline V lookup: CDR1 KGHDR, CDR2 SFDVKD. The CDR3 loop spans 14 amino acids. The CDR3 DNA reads TGTGCCACCCAACTCGGGACTTTAAACAATGAGCAGTTCTTC. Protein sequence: CATQLGTLNNEQFF.

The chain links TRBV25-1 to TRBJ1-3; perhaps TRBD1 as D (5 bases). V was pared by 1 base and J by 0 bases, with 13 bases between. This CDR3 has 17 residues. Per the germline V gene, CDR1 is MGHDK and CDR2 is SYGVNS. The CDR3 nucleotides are TGTGCCAGCAGTGAATGGGCCGGGACGGACTCTGGAAACACCATATATTTT. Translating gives CASSEWAGTDSGNTIYF.

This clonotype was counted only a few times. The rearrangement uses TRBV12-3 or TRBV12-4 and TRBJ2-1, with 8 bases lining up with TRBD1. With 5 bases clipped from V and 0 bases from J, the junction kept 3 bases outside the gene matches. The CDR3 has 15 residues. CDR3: CASSPGGYSYNEQFF. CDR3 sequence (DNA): TGTGCCAGCAGTCCAGGGGGCTACTCCTACAATGAGCAGTTCTTC.

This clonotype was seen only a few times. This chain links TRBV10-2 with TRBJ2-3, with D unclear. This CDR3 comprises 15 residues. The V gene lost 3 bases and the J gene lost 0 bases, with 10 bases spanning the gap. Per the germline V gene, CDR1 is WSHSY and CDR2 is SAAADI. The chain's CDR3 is CASSDISLSTDTQYF. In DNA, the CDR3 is TGCGCCAGCAGTGATATCTCTTTAAGCACAGATACGCAGTATTTT.

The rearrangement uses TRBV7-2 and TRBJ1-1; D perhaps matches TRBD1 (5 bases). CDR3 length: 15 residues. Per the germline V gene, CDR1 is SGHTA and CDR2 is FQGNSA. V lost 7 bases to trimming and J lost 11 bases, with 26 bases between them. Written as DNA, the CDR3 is TGTGCCAGCACCATACCCCCGGCGGGGCTTCGGTCCGCTTTCTTT. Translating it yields CASTIPPAGLRSAFF.

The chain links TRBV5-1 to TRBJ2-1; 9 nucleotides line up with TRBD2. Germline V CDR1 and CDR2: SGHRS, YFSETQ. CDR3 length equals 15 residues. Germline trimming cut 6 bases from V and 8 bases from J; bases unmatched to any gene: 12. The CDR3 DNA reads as TGCGCCAGCAAATTCGGTAGCGGGAGCCGGGATGAGCAGTTCTTC. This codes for CASKFGSGSRDEQFF.

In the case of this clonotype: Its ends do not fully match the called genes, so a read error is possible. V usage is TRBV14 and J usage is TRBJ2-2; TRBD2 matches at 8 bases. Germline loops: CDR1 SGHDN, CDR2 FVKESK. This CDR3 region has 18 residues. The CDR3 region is CASSQRLALASGAGDLFF. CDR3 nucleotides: TGTGCCAGCAGTCAGAGACTAGCGCTCGCGTCCGGGGCCGGGGACCTGTTTTTT.

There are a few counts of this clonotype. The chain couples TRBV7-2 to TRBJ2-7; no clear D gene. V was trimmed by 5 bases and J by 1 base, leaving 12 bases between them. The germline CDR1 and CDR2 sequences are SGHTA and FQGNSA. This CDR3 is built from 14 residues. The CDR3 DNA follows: TGTGCCAGCAGCGCCCAGTCACATTCCTACGAGCAGTACTTC. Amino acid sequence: CASSAQSHSYEQYF.

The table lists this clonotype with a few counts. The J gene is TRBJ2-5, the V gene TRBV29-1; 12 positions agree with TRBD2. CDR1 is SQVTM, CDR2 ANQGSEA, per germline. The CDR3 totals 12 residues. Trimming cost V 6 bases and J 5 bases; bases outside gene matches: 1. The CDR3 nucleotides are TGCAGCGTCGGGACTAGCGGGGAGACCCAGTACTTC. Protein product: CSVGTSGETQYF. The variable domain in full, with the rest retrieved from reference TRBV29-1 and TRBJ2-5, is SAVISQKPSRDICQRGTSLTIQCQVDSQVTMMFWYRQQPGQSLTLIATANQGSEATYESGFVIDKFPISRPNLTFSTLTVSNMSPEDSSIYLCSVGTSGETQYFGPGTRLLVL.